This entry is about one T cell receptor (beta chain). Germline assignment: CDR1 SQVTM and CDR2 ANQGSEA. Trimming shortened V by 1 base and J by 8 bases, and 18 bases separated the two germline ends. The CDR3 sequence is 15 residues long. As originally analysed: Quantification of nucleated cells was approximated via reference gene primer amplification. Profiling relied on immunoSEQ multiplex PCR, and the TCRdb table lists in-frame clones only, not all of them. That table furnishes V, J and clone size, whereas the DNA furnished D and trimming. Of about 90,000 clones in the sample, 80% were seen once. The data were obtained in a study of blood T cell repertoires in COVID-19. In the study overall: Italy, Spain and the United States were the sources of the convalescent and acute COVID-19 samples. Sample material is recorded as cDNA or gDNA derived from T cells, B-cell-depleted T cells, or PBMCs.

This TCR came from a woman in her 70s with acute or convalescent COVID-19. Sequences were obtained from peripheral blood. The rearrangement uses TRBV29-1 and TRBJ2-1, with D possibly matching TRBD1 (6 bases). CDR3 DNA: TGCAGCGTTGAAGGGTTGGGGGACAACCTTTATGAGCAGTTCTTC. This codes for CSVEGLGDNLYEQFF.